This entry concerns a single TCR beta chain. The antigen is unknown. This CDR3 is built from 14 residues. V dropped 0 bases and J dropped 7 bases, with 10 bases sitting between them. Per the germline V gene, CDR1 is SGDLS and CDR2 is YYNGEE. The sample is drawn from a study of OX40 agonist ivuxolimab in advanced cancers. Whole-study findings and limits: The CD4+ and CD8+ T cells in the blood had expanded clonally by week 6 at 0.1 to 3.0 mg/kg. Normalized T-cell clonal expansion was also low in a subset of nonresponders. Researchers did not determine the expanded peripheral T cells' antigen specificity. More expanded clones were found, on average, in CD8+ than in CD4+ T cells.

Sequenced by immunoSEQ multiplex PCR; TCRdb stores in-frame clones only, minus some. The sample includes about 46,000 clones, around 89% of them seen just once. V and J are TRBV9 and TRBJ2-2; D is possibly TRBD1 (5 bases). This clonotype originated in an adult with an advanced solid tumor such as melanoma, head and neck, liver or kidney cancer. This sample comprised CD4+ or CD8+ T cells sorted from blood, obtained in a trial of the OX40 agonist ivuxolimab. The CDR3 loop is CASSVEQGVGELFF. CDR3 bases: TGTGCCAGCAGCGTAGAACAAGGGGTCGGGGAGCTGTTTTTT.